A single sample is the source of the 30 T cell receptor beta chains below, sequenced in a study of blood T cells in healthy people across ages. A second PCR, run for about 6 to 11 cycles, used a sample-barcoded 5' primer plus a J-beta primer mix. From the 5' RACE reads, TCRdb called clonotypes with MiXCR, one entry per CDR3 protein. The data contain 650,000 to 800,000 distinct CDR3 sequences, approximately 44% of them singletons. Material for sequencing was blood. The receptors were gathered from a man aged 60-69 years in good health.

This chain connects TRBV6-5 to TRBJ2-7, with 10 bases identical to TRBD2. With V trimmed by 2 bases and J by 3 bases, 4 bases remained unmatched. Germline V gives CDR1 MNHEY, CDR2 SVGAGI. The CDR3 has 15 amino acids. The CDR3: CASSYSLAGVYEQYF. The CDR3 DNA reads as TGTGCCAGCAGTTACAGCCTAGCGGGGGTCTACGAGCAGTACTTC.

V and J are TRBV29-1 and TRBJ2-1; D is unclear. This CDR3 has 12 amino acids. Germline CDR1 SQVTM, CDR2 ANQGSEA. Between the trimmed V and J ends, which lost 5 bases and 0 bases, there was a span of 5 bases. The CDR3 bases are TGCAGCGTTCTCGACTCCTACAATGAGCAGTTCTTC. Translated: CSVLDSYNEQFF.

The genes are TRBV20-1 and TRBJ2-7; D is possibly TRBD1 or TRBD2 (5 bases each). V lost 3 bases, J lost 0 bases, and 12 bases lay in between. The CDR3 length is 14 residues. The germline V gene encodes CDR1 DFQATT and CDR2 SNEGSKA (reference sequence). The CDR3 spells CSARLGPSSYEQYF. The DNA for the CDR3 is TGCAGTGCTAGGCTGGGACCGAGCTCCTACGAGCAGTACTTC.

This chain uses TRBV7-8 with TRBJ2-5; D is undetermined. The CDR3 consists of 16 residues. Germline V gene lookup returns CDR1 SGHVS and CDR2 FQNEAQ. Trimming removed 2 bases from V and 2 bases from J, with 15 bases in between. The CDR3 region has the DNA TGTGCCAGCAGCTTAATTGGGTCACTGGAACAAGAGACCCAGTACTTC. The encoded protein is CASSLIGSLEQETQYF.

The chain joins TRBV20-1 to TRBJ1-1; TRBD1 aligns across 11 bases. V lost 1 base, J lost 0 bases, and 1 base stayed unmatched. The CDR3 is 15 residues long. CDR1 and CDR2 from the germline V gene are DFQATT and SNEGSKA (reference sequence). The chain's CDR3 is CSARGTGGLNTEAFF. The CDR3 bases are TGCAGTGCTAGAGGGACAGGGGGCTTGAACACTGAAGCTTTCTTT.

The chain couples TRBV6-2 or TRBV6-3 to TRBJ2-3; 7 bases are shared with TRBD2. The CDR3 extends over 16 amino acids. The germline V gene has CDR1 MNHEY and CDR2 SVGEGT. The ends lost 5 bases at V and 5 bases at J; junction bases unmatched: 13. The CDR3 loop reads CASSRHLSRGIDTQYF. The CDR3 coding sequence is TGTGCCAGCAGTCGCCATCTCTCGCGGGGGATAGATACGCAGTATTTT.

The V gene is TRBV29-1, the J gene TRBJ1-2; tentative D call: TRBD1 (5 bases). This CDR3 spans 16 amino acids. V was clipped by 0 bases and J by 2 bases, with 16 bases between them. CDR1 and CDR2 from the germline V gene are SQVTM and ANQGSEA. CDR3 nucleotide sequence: TGCAGCGTTGAAGACCGGGGGAATGGACTAAACTATGGCTACACCTTC. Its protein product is CSVEDRGNGLNYGYTF.

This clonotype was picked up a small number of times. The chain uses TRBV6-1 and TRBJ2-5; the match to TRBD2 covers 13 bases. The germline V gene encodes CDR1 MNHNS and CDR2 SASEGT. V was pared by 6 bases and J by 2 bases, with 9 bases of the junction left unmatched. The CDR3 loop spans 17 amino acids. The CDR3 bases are TGTGCCAGCAGCCCAAGACTAGCGGGGGGATATCAAGAGACCCAGTACTTC. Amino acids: CASSPRLAGGYQETQYF.

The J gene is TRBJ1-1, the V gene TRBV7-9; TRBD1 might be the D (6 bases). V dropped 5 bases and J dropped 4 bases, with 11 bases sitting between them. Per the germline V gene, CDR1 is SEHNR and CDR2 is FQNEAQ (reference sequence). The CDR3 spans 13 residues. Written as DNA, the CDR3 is TGTGCCAGCAGCATAAAAGGGGGCACTGAAGCTTTCTTT. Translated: CASSIKGGTEAFF.

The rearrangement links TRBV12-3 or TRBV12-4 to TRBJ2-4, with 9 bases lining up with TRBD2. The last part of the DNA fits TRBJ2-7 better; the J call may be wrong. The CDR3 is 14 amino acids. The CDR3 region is CASSRLAETYEQYF. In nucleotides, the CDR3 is TGTGCCAGCAGTCGACTAGCGGAAACCTACGAGCAGTACTTC.

CDR3 region: CASSPMGAGANVLTF. The CDR3 DNA sequence: TGTGCCAGCAGTCCGATGGGGGCTGGGGCCAACGTCCTGACTTTC. The V gene is TRBV27, the J gene TRBJ2-6; D tentatively reads TRBD1 or TRBD2 (5 bases each). This CDR3 has 15 amino acids. Germline V gene data show CDR1 as MNHEY and CDR2 as SMNVEV (reference sequence). V dropped 5 bases and J dropped 2 bases, with 10 bases sitting between them.

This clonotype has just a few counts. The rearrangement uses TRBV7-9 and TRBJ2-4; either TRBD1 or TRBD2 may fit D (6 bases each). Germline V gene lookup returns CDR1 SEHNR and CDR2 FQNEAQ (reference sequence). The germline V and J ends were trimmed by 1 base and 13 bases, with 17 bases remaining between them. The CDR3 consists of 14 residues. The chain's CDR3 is CASSLDVGGAEQYF. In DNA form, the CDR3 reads TGTGCCAGCAGCTTAGATGTCGGGGGCGCGGAACAGTACTTC. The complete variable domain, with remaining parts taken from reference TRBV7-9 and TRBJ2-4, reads DTGVSQNPRHKITKRGQNVTFRCDPISEHNRLYWYRQTLGQGPEFLTYFQNEAQLEKSRLLSDRFSAERPKGSFSTLEIQRTEQGDSAMYLCASSLDVGGAEQYFGAGTRLSVL.

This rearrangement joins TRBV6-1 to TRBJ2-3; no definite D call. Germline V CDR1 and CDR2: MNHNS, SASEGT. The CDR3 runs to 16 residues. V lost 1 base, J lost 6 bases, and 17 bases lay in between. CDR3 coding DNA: TGTGCCAGCAGTGAAGTGTTGAGGCTTTCCCGTGATACGCAGTATTTT. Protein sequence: CASSEVLRLSRDTQYF.

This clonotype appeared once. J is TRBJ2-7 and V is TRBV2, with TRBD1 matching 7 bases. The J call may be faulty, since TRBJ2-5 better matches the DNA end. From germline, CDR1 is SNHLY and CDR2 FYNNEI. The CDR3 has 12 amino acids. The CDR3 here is CATGTVQETQYF. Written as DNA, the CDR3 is TGTGCCACCGGGACAGTCCAAGAGACCCAGTACTTC.

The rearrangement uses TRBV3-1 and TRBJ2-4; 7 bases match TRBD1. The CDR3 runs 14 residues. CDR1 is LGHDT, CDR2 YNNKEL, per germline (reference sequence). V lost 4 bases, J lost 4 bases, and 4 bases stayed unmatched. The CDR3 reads CASSLGQIKNIQYF. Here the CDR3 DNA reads TGTGCCAGCAGCCTGGGACAGATAAAAAACATTCAGTACTTC.

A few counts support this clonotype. In DNA form, the CDR3 reads TGTGCCAGCAGCTTGTGGCCCGGGAGACACAACACTGAAGCTTTCTTT. This codes for CASSLWPGRHNTEAFF. The V and J genes are TRBV5-6 and TRBJ1-1; D remains unclear. Germline assignment: CDR1 SGHDT and CDR2 YYEEEE. Trimming took off 1 base at V and 2 bases at J, with 15 bases between the two ends. CDR3 size: 16 residues.

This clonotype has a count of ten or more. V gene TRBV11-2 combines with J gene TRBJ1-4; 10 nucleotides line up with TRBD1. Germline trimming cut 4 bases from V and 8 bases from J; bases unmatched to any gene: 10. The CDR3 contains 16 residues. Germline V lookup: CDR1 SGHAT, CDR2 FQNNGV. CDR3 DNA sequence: TGTGCCAGCAGCTCGAACCGGACAGGGGGAAGCGAAAAACTGTTTTTT. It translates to CASSSNRTGGSEKLFF.

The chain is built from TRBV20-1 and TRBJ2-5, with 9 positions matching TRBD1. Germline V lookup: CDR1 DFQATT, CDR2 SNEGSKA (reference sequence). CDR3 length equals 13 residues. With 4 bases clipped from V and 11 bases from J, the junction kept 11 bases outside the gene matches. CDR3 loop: CSATFDRGDEQYF. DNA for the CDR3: TGCAGTGCTACCTTTGACAGGGGGGATGAGCAGTACTTC.

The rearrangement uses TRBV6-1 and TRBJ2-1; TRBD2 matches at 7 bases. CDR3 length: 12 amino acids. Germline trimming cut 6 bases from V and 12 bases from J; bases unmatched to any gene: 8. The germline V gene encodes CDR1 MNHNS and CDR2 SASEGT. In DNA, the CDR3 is TGTGCCAGCAGCGCCGGACTAGAGCGGCAGTTCTTC. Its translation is CASSAGLERQFF.

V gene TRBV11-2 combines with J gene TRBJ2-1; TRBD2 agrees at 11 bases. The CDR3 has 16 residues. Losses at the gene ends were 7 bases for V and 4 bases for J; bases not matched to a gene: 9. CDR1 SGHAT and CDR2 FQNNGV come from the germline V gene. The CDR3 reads CASTLRLAGTYNEQFF. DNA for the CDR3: TGTGCCAGCACCCTCCGACTAGCGGGGACTTACAATGAGCAGTTCTTC.

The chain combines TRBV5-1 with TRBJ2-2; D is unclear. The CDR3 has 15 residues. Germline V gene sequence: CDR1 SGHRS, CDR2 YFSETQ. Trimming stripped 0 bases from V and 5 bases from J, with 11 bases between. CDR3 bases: TGCGCCAGCAGCTTGGGGGCGACGGTGACCGGGGAGCTGTTTTTT. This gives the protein CASSLGATVTGELFF.

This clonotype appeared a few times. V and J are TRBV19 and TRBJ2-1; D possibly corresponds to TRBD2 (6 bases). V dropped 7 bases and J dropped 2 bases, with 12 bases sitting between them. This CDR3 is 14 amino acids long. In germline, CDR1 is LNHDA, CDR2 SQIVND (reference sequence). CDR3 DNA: TGTGCCAGTAAGGAGGGGATCCCCTACAATGAGCAGTTCTTC. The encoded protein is CASKEGIPYNEQFF.

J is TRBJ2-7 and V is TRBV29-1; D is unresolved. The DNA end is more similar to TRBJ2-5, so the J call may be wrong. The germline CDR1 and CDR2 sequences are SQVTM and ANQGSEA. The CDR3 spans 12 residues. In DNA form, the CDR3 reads TGCAGCGTTGTTTTACCACCACGGACCCAGTACTTC. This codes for CSVVLPPRTQYF.

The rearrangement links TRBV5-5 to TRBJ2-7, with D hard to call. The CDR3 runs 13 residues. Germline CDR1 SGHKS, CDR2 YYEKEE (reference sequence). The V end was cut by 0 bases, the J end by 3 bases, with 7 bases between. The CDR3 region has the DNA TGTGCCAGCAGCTTGGTTACCGGCTACGAGCAGTACTTC. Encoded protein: CASSLVTGYEQYF.

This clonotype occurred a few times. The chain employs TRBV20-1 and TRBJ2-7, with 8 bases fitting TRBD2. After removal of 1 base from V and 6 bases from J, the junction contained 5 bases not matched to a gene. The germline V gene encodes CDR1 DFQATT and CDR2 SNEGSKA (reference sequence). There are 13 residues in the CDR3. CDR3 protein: CSARVRTSSEQYF. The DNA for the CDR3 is TGCAGTGCTAGAGTGAGGACTAGCTCCGAGCAGTACTTC.

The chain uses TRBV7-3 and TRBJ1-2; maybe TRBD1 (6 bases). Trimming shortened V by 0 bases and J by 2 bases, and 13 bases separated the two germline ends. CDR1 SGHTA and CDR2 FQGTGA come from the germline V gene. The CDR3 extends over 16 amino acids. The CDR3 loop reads CASSLTGGGYNYGYTF. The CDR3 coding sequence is TGTGCCAGCAGCTTAACAGGGGGAGGATACAACTATGGCTACACCTTC.

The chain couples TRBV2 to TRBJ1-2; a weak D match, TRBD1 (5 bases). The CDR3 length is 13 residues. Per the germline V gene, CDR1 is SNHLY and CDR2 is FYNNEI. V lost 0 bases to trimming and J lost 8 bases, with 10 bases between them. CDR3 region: CASSEALGGGYTF. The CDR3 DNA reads TGTGCCAGCAGTGAAGCGCTTGGGGGGGGCTACACCTTC.

This chain's CDR3 is CASSPRLAGGQDTQYF. The DNA of the CDR3 is TGTGCCAGCAGCCCAAGACTAGCGGGGGGACAAGATACGCAGTATTTT. This chain uses TRBV7-2 with TRBJ2-3; 13 nucleotides agree with TRBD2. There are 16 residues in the CDR3. The V segment lost 5 bases and the J segment 5 bases; nucleotides outside the gene matches: 7. Per germline, CDR1 SGHTA and CDR2 FQGNSA.

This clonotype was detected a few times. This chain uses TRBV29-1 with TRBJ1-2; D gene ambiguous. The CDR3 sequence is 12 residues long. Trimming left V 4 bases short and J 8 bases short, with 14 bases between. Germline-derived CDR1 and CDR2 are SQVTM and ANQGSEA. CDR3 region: CSVVLGREGYTF. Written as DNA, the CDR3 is TGCAGCGTTGTTTTGGGTAGGGAGGGCTACACCTTC. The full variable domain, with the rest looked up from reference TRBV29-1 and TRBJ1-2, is SAVISQKPSRDICQRGTSLTIQCQVDSQVTMMFWYRQQPGQSLTLIATANQGSEATYESGFVIDKFPISRPNLTFSTLTVSNMSPEDSSIYLCSVVLGREGYTFGSGTRLTVV.

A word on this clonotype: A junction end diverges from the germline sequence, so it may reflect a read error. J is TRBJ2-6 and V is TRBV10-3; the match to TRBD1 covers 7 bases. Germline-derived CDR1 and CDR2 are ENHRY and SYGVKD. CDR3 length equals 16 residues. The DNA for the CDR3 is TGTGCCATCAGTGGGGGACAGACCTCTGGGACCAACGTCCTGACTTTC. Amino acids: CAISGGQTSGTNVLTF.